A single sample is the source of the 13 T cell receptor beta chains below, sequenced in a study of Ad26.COV2.S vaccination and SARS-CoV-2 variants. Indicated treatment: about 20 received Ad26.COV2.S at low or high dose, single or two shots; about 5 received placebo; per-sample allocation not given. The samples date from day 63 after the first vaccine or placebo injection. The repertoire was sequenced with immunoSEQ multiplex PCR; TCRdb's copy has only in-frame clones and lacks some. This table has roughly 500,000 clones, 85% to 90% appearing once. Sequences were derived from peripheral blood, sampled in a trial of Ad26.COV2.S vaccine versus placebo. The source of these receptors is a person aged 18-65 years who received the Ad26.COV2.S COVID-19 vaccine or a placebo.

The chain is built from TRBV11-2 and TRBJ2-2; D is possibly TRBD1 (5 bases). Trimming pared 4 bases from V and 7 bases from J, leaving 10 bases between. CDR3 length: 13 residues. The germline CDR1 and CDR2 sequences are SGHAT and FQNNGV. In nucleotides, the CDR3 is TGTGCCAGCAGCTCCAGGGCCGGCGGGGAGCTGTTTTTT. Amino acids: CASSSRAGGELFF.

The chain recombines TRBV2 with TRBJ1-6; unclear D gene. The germline V gene has CDR1 SNHLY and CDR2 FYNNEI. The CDR3 contains 11 residues. V shed 2 bases and J shed 10 bases, with 3 bases lying between them. The CDR3 DNA is TGTGCCAGCAGTGAAAACTCACCCCTCCACTTT. Translating gives CASSENSPLHF.

The J gene is TRBJ2-7, the V gene TRBV4-3, with unresolved D. The length of the CDR3 is 15 residues. Germline-derived CDR1 and CDR2 are LGHNA and YSLEER. Trimming stripped 4 bases from V and 3 bases from J, with 16 bases between. CDR3 DNA: TGCGCCAGCAGCCCTCAGCACGGAGCCTACTACGAGCAGTACTTC. The encoded protein is CASSPQHGAYYEQYF.

The chain uses TRBV4-1 and TRBJ2-1; 14 nucleotides agree with TRBD2. The CDR3 sequence is 17 residues long. The V gene end was trimmed by 4 bases and the J gene end by 8 bases; junction bases not matched to a gene: 10. Per the germline V gene, CDR1 is MGHRA and CDR2 is YSYEKL. CDR3 coding DNA: TGCGCCAGCAGCCCACTTTGGACTAGCGGGGGGTTGGATGAGCAGTTCTTC. It translates to CASSPLWTSGGLDEQFF.

The rearrangement joins TRBV5-6 to TRBJ2-2; the D is unclear. V was trimmed by 1 base and J by 6 bases, leaving 4 bases between them. CDR1 SGHDT and CDR2 YYEEEE come from the germline V gene. CDR3 size: 12 residues. The CDR3, as DNA: TGTGCCAGCAGCTTGAATTCCGGGGAGCTGTTTTTT. Translated: CASSLNSGELFF.

The chain recombines TRBV15 with TRBJ1-2; the D is unclear. Trimming removed 0 bases from V and 5 bases from J, with 16 bases in between. This CDR3 is built from 16 residues. The V gene's germline CDR1 is LNHNV and CDR2 YYDKDF (reference sequence). DNA of the CDR3: TGTGCCACCAGCAGAGATCCACACGGCCTGGGGTATGGCTACACCTTC. As protein: CATSRDPHGLGYGYTF.

Only one count was recorded for this clone. V and J are TRBV5-1 and TRBJ1-2, with TRBD1 as a possible D gene (6 bases). The CDR3 has 13 amino acids. The germline gives CDR1 SGHRS, CDR2 YFSETQ. With 4 bases removed from V and 4 bases from J, the gap between germline ends came to 11 bases. In nucleotides, the CDR3 is TGCGCCAGCAGCGGAACAGGGTCCTATGGCTACACCTTC. It codes for CASSGTGSYGYTF.

The genes are TRBV27 and TRBJ2-6; D might be TRBD2 (6 bases). CDR3 length equals 15 residues. Per germline, CDR1 MNHEY and CDR2 SMNVEV (reference sequence). V lost 4 bases, J lost 4 bases, and 11 bases lay in between. CDR3: CASSWRDNGANVLTF. The DNA of the CDR3 is TGTGCCAGCAGTTGGAGGGATAACGGGGCCAACGTCCTGACTTTC. Using reference TRBV27 and TRBJ2-6 for the parts outside the CDR3, the full variable domain is EAQVTQNPRYLITVTGKKLTVTCSQNMNHEYMSWYRQDPGLGLRQIYYSMNVEVTDKGDVPEGYKVSRKEKRNFPLILESPSPNQTSLYFCASSWRDNGANVLTFGAGSRLTVL.

This clone has just one count. The rearrangement links TRBV29-1 to TRBJ2-3, with 12 bases matching TRBD2. After removal of 7 bases from V and 1 base from J, the junction contained 6 bases not matched to a gene. Germline CDR1 SQVTM, CDR2 ANQGSEA. The CDR3 is 15 amino acids. As DNA, the CDR3 is TGCAGCGGGCGGACTAGCGGGGTACGCACAGATACGCAGTATTTT. Translated, it gives CSGRTSGVRTDTQYF.

The rearrangement uses TRBV11-3 and TRBJ2-3; D possibly corresponds to TRBD2 (6 bases). Looked up from germline, CDR1 is SGHNT and CDR2 is YENEEA. CDR3 size: 16 residues. V was pared by 4 bases and J by 0 bases, with 14 bases between. The CDR3 protein is CASSSRSGSSTDTQYF. CDR3 DNA: TGTGCCAGCAGCTCCCGGAGCGGGTCGAGCACAGATACGCAGTATTTT.

V is TRBV5-6 and J is TRBJ2-1, with 10 bases matching TRBD1. Germline V gives CDR1 SGHDT, CDR2 YYEEEE. The CDR3 totals 15 residues. J was trimmed by 6 bases and V by 4 bases; bases with no gene match: 7. The CDR3 here is CASSPGQGEGNEQFF. The CDR3 DNA reads as TGTGCCAGCAGCCCCGGACAGGGGGAGGGCAATGAGCAGTTCTTC. Based on the CDR3 plus reference TRBV5-6 and TRBJ2-1, the full variable domain is DAGVTQSPTHLIKTRGQQVTLRCSPKSGHDTVSWYQQALGQGPQFIFQYYEEEERQRGNFPDRFSGHQFPNYSSELNVNALLLGDSALYLCASSPGQGEGNEQFFGPGTRLTVL.

The chain couples TRBV7-9 to TRBJ2-5, with 7 bases aligning to TRBD1. Germline assignment: CDR1 SEHNR and CDR2 FQNEAQ (reference sequence). CDR3 size: 15 residues. With 4 bases clipped from V and 4 bases from J, the junction kept 9 bases outside the gene matches. In DNA form, the CDR3 reads TGTGCCAGCAGCTCATATCGACAGGGTGGAGAGACCCAGTACTTC. Amino acids: CASSSYRQGGETQYF.

This chain links TRBV6-5 with TRBJ1-6; possibly TRBD1 for D (6 bases). Trimming removed 4 bases from V and 8 bases from J, with 15 bases in between. There are 15 residues in the CDR3. The germline V gene encodes CDR1 MNHEY and CDR2 SVGAGI. The CDR3 sequence: CASSWAGAQHSPLHF. The CDR3 DNA follows: TGTGCCAGCAGTTGGGCAGGGGCGCAGCATTCACCCCTCCACTTT.